The sequence of this TCR beta chain was determined in a study of cytotoxic CD8 clonotypes in ibrutinib-treated CLL. Study in general: Partial response occurred in roughly 24 patients and complete response in 2; at median about 70 months, approximately 15 remained remitted and approximately 12 progressed. The study recorded mean values of about 260,000 productive templates and approximately 90,000 productive rearrangements per sample.

This clone occurred once. The antigen is unknown. TCRdb's copy holds only in-frame clones and misses some; the assay was immunoSEQ multiplex PCR. The sample contains 190,000 or so clones, about 72% of which appear only once. Study observations and caveats: Contraction or stability on treatment characterized the public clonotypes, which were uncommon. Clonality went up at ibrutinib response and then declined back toward baseline at progression.

The sequence was collected from a human donor with chronic lymphocytic leukemia. Here the sequenced sample was PBMCs, taken after 24 months of ibrutinib treatment.

In DNA form, the CDR3 reads TGTGCCAGCAGCTTAGGGTCGACTAGCGGGAGCGGGGAGACCCAGTACTTC. Protein sequence: CASSLGSTSGSGETQYF. This sequence joins TRBV11-3 and TRBJ2-5, with TRBD2 matching over 12 bases. This CDR3 comprises 17 residues. Germline assignment: CDR1 SGHNT and CDR2 YENEEA. Trimming at V came to 1 base and at J to 5 bases, leaving 8 bases not matched to a gene.